This note documents a single T cell receptor (beta chain) sequence. The CDR3 is 18 amino acids. CDR1 is DFQATT and CDR2 is SNEGSKA in the germline V gene (reference sequence). This sample stems from a study of CXCR3-negative and CXCR3-positive naive CD8 T cells. Background on the study: Across all libraries, TRB reads numbered approximately 150 million, with about 1.5 +/- 0.3 million in each library.

UMI-labeled 5' RACE TRB cDNA libraries were prepared from the cells. TCRdb re-called the 5' RACE reads and shows each CDR3 protein once, DNA omitted. The sample shows about 56,000 distinct CDR3 sequences, and 20% sits with its ten largest clones. J is TRBJ2-5 and V is TRBV20-1; lacking DNA, the TRBD2 call made by TCRdb goes unchecked. The sample consisted of memory CD8+ T cells from blood. The source is a human donor in good health. Some clones in this sample may be carry-over from other donors' samples. The CDR3 loop is CSAPNRLAGPGPQETQYF.